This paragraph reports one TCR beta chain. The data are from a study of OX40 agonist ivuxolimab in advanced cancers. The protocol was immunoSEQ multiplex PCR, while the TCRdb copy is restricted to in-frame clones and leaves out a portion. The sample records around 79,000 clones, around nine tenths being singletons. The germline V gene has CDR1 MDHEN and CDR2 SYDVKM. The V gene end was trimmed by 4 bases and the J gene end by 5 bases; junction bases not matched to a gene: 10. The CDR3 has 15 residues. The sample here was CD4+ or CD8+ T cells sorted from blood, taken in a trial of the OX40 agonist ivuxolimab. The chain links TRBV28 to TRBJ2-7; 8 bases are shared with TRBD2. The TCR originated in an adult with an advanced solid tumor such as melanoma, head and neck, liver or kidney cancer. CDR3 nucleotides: TGTGCCAGCAGTTCGGCGGGAGGAGTAGGCAACGAGCAGTACTTC. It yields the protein CASSSAGGVGNEQYF. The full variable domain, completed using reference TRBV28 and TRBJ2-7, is DVKVTQSSRYLVKRTGEKVFLECVQDMDHENMFWYRQDPGLGLRLIYFSYDVKMKEKGDIPEGYSVSREKKERFSLILESASTNQTSMYLCASSSAGGVGNEQYFGPGTRLTVT.